This T cell receptor (beta chain) was retrieved from a study of PD-L1 blockade in urothelial cancer. Study details: Blood was subjected to analysis at 3 weeks (second dose) and 6 weeks following treatment start. Blood gave a median about 150,000 T cells.

Study-wide results and caveats: Expansion of tumor-associated blood clones at 3 weeks was greater in durable-benefit patients.

Time point noted: pretreatment peripheral blood. Profiling relied on immunoSEQ multiplex PCR, and the TCRdb table lists in-frame clones only, not all of them. The sample lists about 95,000 clones, around 86% seen once, with 1.5% to 2.5% in the top ten. Note on this clone: What it binds is unknown.

Germline V lookup: CDR1 SGHRS, CDR2 YFSETQ. The ends lost 2 bases at V and 6 bases at J; junction bases unmatched: 9. The CDR3 is 16 amino acids. This TCR came from a man aged 55 to 69 with urothelial cancer. The material was PBMCs, obtained around atezolizumab (anti-PD-L1) treatment. The chain links TRBV5-1 to TRBJ2-1; 9 bases are shared with TRBD1. The DNA of the CDR3 is TGCGCCAGCAGCTTCCAGGGGGACAGGGCCTCCAATGAGCAGTTCTTC. It encodes CASSFQGDRASNEQFF.